The sequence of this T cell receptor beta chain was determined in a study of blood T cell repertoires in COVID-19. In the source study's methods: Researchers report that nucleated cell counts were estimated from reference gene primer amplification. Generated by immunoSEQ multiplex PCR, the TCRdb table keeps only in-frame clones and is missing some. That table gives V, J and clone size, and the DNA gave D and trimming. This sample carries more than 300,000 clones, more than 75% of them seen once, and the ten largest clones take about 4.6%. Study members were between roughly 18 and 100 years old and lived in around 24 US regions. Either two negative PCRs, clearance, or symptom resolution qualified Cohort 3 donors as recovered. The CDR3 totals 16 residues. The ends lost 5 bases at V and 0 bases at J; junction bases unmatched: 7. CDR1 MNHEY and CDR2 SMNVEV come from the germline V gene (reference sequence).

This sequence joins TRBV27 and TRBJ1-3; 7 bases fit TRBD1. This clonotype originated in a man aged 25-45 years who had recovered from COVID-19. Sequencing used PBMCs or T cells enriched from blood (not recorded which). CDR3 sequence (DNA): TGTGCCAGCAGTGATCGGACAGGCCTCTCTGGAAACACCATATATTTT. It translates to CASSDRTGLSGNTIYF.